This T cell receptor beta chain was obtained from a study of beta chain features in type 1 diabetes (dated by TCRdb to the late 2010s). Background for the entire study: Mean age, gender distribution, total cell number and subset yield were not different between patients and healthy donors. A total of 85 million to 110 million sorted cells were examined across all samples, and RNA yield correlated strongly with the number of cells per subset. In the study, TCRB repertoires of sorted circulating CD4+ T cell subsets from recently diagnosed type 1 diabetes patients were compared with those of matched healthy donors. Naive and central memory subsets were obtained from all 28 donors, but regulatory and stem cell-like memory subsets were isolated from only 8 patients and roughly 8 healthy donors. What the study reported, not specific to this receptor: HLA sub-analyses involved small numbers of individuals, so any influence of HLA type on TCRB rearrangement remained unresolved. Shorter templates might be favored by PCR, yet because patient and control samples were amplified and corrected together, any such skew would affect both groups equally. Type 1 diabetes patients showed a moderate but significant shortening of TCRB CDR3 length in all four CD4+ subsets. Because cDNA was sequenced instead of genomic DNA, activated cells with high expression could be over-represented, although the groups did not differ in activation or CD3 levels. Naive, central memory and regulatory TCRB repertoires appeared to be more similar among patients than among healthy donors. Patients with type 1 diabetes made fewer insertions and deleted more nucleotides at VDJ recombination sites, implying thymic rearrangement abnormalities.

From each donor, a single peripheral blood sample of 90 to 150 mL on average was drawn into heparinised tubes. A BD FACSAria II and a panel including CD45RO, CCR7, CD25, CD127, CD95 and CD27 were used to sort naive, central memory, regulatory and stem cell-like memory CD4+ T cells. Purity was above 95% for every sorted population. PBMCs were isolated immediately by Lymphoprep density gradient centrifugation and stained directly without culture. To minimize batch effects, samples were stained and sorted in pairs, one healthy donor with one patient per experiment. Per the germline V gene (reference sequence), MNHEY is the CDR1 and SMNVEV is the CDR2. Including the terminal cysteine and phenylalanine, the CDR3 comprises 15 residues. Only CDR3 DNA remains: 45 bases, in frame from the first base. Trimmed from V: 5 bases; trimmed from J: 3 bases; junction bases lacking a gene match: 7. The entire isolated RNA was reverse transcribed using the High Capacity cDNA Reverse Transcription Kit, and thus expressed TCRB transcripts were sequenced. Naive, central memory and regulatory T cell samples underwent deep immunoSEQ sequencing, averaging around 3.9 million total reads per sample. After sorted cells were lysed in RLT buffer, RNA was extracted with DNase-treated RNeasy Micro or Mini kits, with the choice depending on cell number. To prevent cross-contamination, every cell subset was processed on its own, while patient and healthy donor samples were processed together. The immunoSEQ multiplex PCR was used to amplify TCRB sequences from cDNA, yielding 87-bp fragments that span the CDR3 region. Amplicons were sequenced on the Illumina HiSeq platform. Processing in the source paper ran as follows. Synthetic template baselines were used to correct PCR bias computationally, reads within Hamming distance 2 were collapsed, and singletons that could not be merged were discarded. By aligning reads against IMGT, V, D and J genes, CDR3 length, and insertions or deletions at six rearrangement sites were assigned. Within each subset, clonotype counts were normalized to sorted cell number, after which true diversity and Gini coefficients were computed with the tcR R package. The overlap coefficient, calculated on TCRB nucleotide sequences, was used to quantify repertoire sharing. Drawn from immuneACCESS, this table holds only the in-frame rearrangements with V and J called that TCRdb kept. Clones are partly lost; checked studies trace under half to an unresolved V gene and leave the rest unexplained. The V and J calls and the clone size are those of that table, but D and trimming were determined from the DNA. This sample has 200,000 to 250,000 clones in its table, and 9.5% to 13% of those were observed once. The ten most abundant clones make up 1% to 1.5% of the sample.

This clone has only a few counts. Its antigen is not yet known. Per-nucleotide qualities are absent, and no much larger clonotype sits a single base away. The sequence joins TRBV27 to TRBJ2-7; TRBD1 matches 10 bases in the middle. What was sequenced was central memory CD4+ T cells from blood. This TCR was recovered from a man between 18 and 35 years old in good health. The CDR3 loop reads CASSLSRDRGYEQYF. The DNA sequence reads TGTGCCAGCAGTCTCTCCCGGGACAGGGGCTACGAGCAGTACTTC.